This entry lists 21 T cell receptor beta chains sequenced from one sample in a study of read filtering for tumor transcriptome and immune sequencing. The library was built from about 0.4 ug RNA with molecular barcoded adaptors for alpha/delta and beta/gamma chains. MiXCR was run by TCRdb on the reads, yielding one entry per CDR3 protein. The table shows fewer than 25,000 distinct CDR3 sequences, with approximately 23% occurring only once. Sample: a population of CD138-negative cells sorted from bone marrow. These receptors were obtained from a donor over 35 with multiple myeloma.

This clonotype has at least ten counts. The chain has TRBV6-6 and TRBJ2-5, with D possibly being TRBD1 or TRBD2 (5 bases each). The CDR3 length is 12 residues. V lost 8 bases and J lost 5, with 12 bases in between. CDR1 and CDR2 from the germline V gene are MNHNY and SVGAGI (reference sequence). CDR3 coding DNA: TGTGCCAGCTCCCTTGAGGGGGAGACCCAGTACTTC. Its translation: CASSLEGETQYF.

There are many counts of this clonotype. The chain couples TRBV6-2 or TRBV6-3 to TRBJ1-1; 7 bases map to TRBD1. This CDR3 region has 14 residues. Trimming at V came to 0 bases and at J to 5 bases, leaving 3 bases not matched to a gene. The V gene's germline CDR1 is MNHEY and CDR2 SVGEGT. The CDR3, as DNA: TGTGCCAGCAGTTACTCGACAGGGCGGACTGAAGCTTTCTTT. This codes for CASSYSTGRTEAFF.

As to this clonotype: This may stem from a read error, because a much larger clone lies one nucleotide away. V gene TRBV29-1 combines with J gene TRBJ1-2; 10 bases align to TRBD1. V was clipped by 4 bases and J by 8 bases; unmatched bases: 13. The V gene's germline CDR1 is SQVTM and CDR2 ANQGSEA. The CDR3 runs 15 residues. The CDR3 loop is CSVGDKRQGARGYTF. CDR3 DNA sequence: TGCAGCGTTGGAGATAAAAGACAGGGGGCGCGGGGCTACACCTTC. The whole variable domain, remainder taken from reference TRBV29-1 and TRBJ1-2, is SAVISQKPSRDICQRGTSLTIQCQVDSQVTMMFWYRQQPGQSLTLIATANQGSEATYESGFVIDKFPISRPNLTFSTLTVSNMSPEDSSIYLCSVGDKRQGARGYTFGSGTRLTVV.

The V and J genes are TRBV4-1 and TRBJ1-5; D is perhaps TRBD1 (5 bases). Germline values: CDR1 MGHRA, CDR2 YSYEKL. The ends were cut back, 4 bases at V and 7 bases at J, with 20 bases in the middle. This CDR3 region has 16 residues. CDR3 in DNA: TGCGCCAGCAGCCGAGTGGCGTGGGGGTGGGAACAGCCCCAGCATTTT. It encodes CASSRVAWGWEQPQHF.

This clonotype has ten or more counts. The CDR3 DNA is TGCAGCGTTGAAGGACAGGGGGAGACTGGCTACACCTTC. Protein: CSVEGQGETGYTF. V and J are TRBV29-1 and TRBJ1-2; 9 bases agree with TRBD1. Unmatched junction bases numbered 4, after V lost 1 base and J lost 7 bases. The CDR3 loop spans 13 amino acids. Germline V gives CDR1 SQVTM, CDR2 ANQGSEA. Combining the CDR3 with reference TRBV29-1 and TRBJ1-2 gives the whole variable domain SAVISQKPSRDICQRGTSLTIQCQVDSQVTMMFWYRQQPGQSLTLIATANQGSEATYESGFVIDKFPISRPNLTFSTLTVSNMSPEDSSIYLCSVEGQGETGYTFGSGTRLTVV.

The CDR3 DNA follows: TGTGCCATCAGGGGGACGGCAACTAACTATGGCTACACCTTC. It yields the protein CAIRGTATNYGYTF. V and J are TRBV10-3 and TRBJ1-2; tentative D call: TRBD1 (5 bases). Germline lookup yields CDR1 ENHRY and CDR2 SYGVKD. The CDR3 sequence is 14 residues long. V was trimmed by 6 bases and J by 0 bases, leaving 11 bases between them.

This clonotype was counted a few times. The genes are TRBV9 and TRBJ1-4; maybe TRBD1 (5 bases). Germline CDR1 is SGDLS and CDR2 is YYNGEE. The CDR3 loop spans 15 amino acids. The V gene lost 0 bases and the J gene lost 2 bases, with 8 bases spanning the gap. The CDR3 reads CASSVGRQTNEKLFF. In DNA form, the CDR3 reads TGTGCCAGCAGCGTAGGGCGACAGACTAATGAAAAACTGTTTTTT. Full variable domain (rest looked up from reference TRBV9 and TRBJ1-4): DSGVTQTPKHLITATGQRVTLRCSPRSGDLSVYWYQQSLDQGLQFLIQYYNGEERAKGNILERFSAQQFPDLHSELNLSSLELGDSALYFCASSVGRQTNEKLFFGSGTQLSVL.

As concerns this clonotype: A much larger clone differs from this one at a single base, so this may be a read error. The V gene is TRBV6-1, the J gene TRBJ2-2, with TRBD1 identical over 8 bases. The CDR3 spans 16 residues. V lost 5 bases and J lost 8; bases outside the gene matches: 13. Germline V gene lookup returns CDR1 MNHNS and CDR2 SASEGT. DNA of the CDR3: TGTGCCAGCAGTTACCTTCCCGGACAGGGACGGGGGGAGCTGTTTTTT. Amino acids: CASSYLPGQGRGELFF.

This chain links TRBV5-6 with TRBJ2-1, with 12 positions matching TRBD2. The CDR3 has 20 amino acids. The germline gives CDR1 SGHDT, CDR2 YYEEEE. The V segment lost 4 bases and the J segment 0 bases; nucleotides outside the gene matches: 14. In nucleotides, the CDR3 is TGTGCCAGCAGCCTCAGCCCTAGCGGGGGGGCCTCGGGCTCCTACAATGAGCAGTTCTTC. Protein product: CASSLSPSGGASGSYNEQFF.

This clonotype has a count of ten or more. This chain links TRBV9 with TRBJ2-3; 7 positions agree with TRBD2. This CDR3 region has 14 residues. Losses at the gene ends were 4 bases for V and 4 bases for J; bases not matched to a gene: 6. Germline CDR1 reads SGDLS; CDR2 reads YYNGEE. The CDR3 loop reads CASSLGGYPDTQYF. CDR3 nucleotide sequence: TGTGCCAGCAGCCTCGGGGGGTACCCAGATACGCAGTATTTT.

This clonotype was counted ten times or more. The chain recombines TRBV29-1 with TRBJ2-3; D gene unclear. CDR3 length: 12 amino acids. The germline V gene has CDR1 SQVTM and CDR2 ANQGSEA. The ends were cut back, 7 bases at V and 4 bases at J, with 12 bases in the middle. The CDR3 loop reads CSATGSADTQYF. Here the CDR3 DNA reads TGCAGCGCTACTGGATCGGCAGATACGCAGTATTTT.

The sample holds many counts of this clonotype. CDR3 DNA: TGTGCCAGCAGTTGGACCCGCGATGAAGCTTTCTTT. Translation gives CASSWTRDEAFF. The chain combines TRBV6-2 or TRBV6-3 with TRBJ1-1, with unresolved D. There are 12 residues in the CDR3. The germline V gene has CDR1 MNHEY and CDR2 SVGEGT. The germline V and J ends were trimmed by 4 bases and 7 bases, with 10 bases remaining between them.

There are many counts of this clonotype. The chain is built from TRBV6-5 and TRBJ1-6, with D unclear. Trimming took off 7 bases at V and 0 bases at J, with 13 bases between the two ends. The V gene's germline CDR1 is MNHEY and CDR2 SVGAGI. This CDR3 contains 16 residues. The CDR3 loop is CASKAPGSSYNSPLHF. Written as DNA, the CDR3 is TGTGCCAGCAAAGCCCCGGGAAGCTCCTATAATTCACCCCTCCACTTT.

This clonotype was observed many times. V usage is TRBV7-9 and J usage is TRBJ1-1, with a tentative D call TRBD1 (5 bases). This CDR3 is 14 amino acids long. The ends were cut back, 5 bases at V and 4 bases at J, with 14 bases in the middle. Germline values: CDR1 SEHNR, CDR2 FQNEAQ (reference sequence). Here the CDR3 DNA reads TGTGCCAGCAGCCCTAACCGGGGGATCACTGAAGCTTTCTTT. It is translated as CASSPNRGITEAFF.

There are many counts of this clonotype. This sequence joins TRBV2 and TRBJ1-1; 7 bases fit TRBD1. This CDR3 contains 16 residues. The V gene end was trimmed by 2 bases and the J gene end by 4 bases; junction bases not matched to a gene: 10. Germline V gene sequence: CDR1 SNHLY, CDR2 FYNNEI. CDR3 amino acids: CASSEQIGQALTEAFF. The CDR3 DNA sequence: TGTGCCAGCAGTGAACAGATAGGACAGGCGCTCACTGAAGCTTTCTTT.

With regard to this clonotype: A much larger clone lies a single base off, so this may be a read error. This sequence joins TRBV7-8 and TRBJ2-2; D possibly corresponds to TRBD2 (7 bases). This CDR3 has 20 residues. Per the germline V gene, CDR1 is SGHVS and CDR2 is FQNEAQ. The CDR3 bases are TGTGCCAGCAGCGACCCTTGGGGCGGGGGCTTTCTCCCCACCACCGGGGAGCTGGTTTTT. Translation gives CASSDPWGGGFLPTTGELVF.

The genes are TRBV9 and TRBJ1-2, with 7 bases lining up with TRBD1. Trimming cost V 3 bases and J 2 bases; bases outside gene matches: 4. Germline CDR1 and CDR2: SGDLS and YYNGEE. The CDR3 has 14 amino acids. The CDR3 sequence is CASSETGANYGYTF. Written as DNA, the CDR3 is TGTGCCAGCAGCGAAACAGGGGCGAACTATGGCTACACCTTC.

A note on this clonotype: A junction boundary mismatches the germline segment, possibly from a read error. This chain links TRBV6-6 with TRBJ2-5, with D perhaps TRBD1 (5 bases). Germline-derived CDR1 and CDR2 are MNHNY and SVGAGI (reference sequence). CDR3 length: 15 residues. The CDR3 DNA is TGTGCCAGCTCTACAGGAGCCTGGTGGCAAGCGACCCAGTACTTC. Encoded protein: CASSTGAWWQATQYF.

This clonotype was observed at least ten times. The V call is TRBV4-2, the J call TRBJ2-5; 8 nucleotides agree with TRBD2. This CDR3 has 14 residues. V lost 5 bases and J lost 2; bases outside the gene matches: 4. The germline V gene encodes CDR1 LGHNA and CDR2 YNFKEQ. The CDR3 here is CASSYGGGQETQYF. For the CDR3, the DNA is TGTGCCAGCAGCTACGGGGGGGGACAAGAGACCCAGTACTTC.

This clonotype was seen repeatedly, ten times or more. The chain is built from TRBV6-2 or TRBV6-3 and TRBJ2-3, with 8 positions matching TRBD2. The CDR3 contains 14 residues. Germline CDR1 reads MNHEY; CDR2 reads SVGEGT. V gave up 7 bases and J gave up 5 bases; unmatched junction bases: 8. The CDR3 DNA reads TGTGCCAGCACCCCAGCGGGGGCGGGAGATACGCAGTATTTT. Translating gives CASTPAGAGDTQYF.

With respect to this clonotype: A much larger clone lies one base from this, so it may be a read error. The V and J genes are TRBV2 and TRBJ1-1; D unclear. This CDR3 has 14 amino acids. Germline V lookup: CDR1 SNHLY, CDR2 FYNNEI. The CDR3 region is CASSLDGMNTEALF. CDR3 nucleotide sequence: TGTGCCAGCAGCCTGGACGGGATGAACACTGAAGCTCTCTTT. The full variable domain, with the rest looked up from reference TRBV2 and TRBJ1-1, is EPEVTQTPSHQVTQMGQEVILRCVPISNHLYFYWYRQILGQKVEFLVSFYNNEISEKSEIFDDQFSVERPDGSNFTLKIRSTKLEDSAMYFCASSLDGMNTEALFGQGTRLTVV.